The rows below give T cell receptor beta chains drawn from one sample of a study of post-analysis software for immune sequencing data. Using its own MiXCR run on the PCR reads, TCRdb lists one record per CDR3 protein. The sample has some 690,000 distinct CDR3 sequences, more than 50% seen once; the top ten hold approximately 10%. The specimen was blood. The receptors were sampled from a girl aged 2-10 years with multiple sclerosis. The CDR3 runs from the conserved cysteine through the conserved F or W. Fields, in order: V gene, J gene, CDR3 protein.

>TRBV4-1|TRBJ2-5
CASSQEGQGKGETQYF
>TRBV15|-
CATSRARDRGDEQYF
>TRBV6-5|TRBJ2-1
CASRNRGGNEQFF
>TRBV12-3/TRBV12-4|TRBJ2-1
CASSLGGGGAEQFF
>TRBV24-1|TRBJ2-1
CATSQGQGALGEQFF
>TRBV20-1|TRBJ1-2
CSASDRSLPTGYTF
>TRBV9|TRBJ2-1
CASSVWGGEQFF
>TRBV18|TRBJ1-1
CASSPGRGLAEAFF
>TRBV5-1|TRBJ2-7
CASSSSDYEQYF
>TRBV20-1|TRBJ2-1
CSARERGGSFGEQFF
>TRBV20-1|TRBJ2-1
CSARGGLAGDNEQFF
>TRBV28|TRBJ2-3
CASSLSPGLGSTDTQYF
>TRBV20-1|TRBJ2-3
CSAKSPGQGTDTQYF
>TRBV7-2|TRBJ2-1
CASSSYPASYNEQFF
>TRBV6-6|TRBJ1-5
CASSYSEFSNQPQHF
>TRBV5-1|TRBJ2-5
CASSPQAGGETQYF
>TRBV6-2/TRBV6-3|-
CASSYGLPPGETQYF
>TRBV7-9|TRBJ1-2
CASSPTGNVNYGYTF
>TRBV20-1|TRBJ2-3
CSARTSGSTDTQYF
>TRBV3-1|TRBJ2-1
CASSQVLSGGYNEQFF
>TRBV6-5|TRBJ2-1
CASSYGASGETFPYEQFF
>TRBV10-3|TRBJ2-3
CAISEAAGDTQYF
>TRBV9|TRBJ2-1
CASREALGGVSYNEQFF
>TRBV7-8|TRBJ1-4
CASSKQVGRATNEKLFF
>TRBV7-6|TRBJ2-2
CASSADPVGELFF
>TRBV5-1|TRBJ2-3
CASSFYSQADTQYF
>TRBV24-1|TRBJ2-2
CATSDFAAPENTGELFF
>TRBV25-1|-
CASSEGGRARLETQYF
>TRBV6-4|TRBJ2-1
CASSPDREGEQFF
>TRBV29-1|TRBJ2-1
CSVEKKGVRYNEQFF
>TRBV3-1|-
CASSHRFVQGSVDEQYF
>TRBV3-1|TRBJ1-2
CASSQDAGGNYGYTF
>TRBV7-9|TRBJ2-3
CASSSTSGRVTDTQYF
>TRBV14|TRBJ1-2
CASSQESQGLYGYTF
>TRBV5-1|TRBJ2-6
CASRRTTGANVLTF
>TRBV20-1|TRBJ2-7
CSARQTGAVAATYEQYF
>TRBV29-1|TRBJ1-1
CSVGPSPGQGAVNTEAFF
>TRBV20-1|TRBJ1-1
CSAARENTEAFF
>TRBV12-3/TRBV12-4|TRBJ2-1
CASSSEAGGEQYEQFF
>TRBV20-1|TRBJ2-7
CSDRISRDLYEQYF
>TRBV20-1|TRBJ2-5
CSARDPGQGTQYF
>TRBV6-5|TRBJ2-7
CASKAGGRVNEQYF
>TRBV29-1|TRBJ1-2
CSVALLSGLSVGGYTF
>TRBV3-1|TRBJ2-2
CASIDRNTGELFF
>TRBV12-3/TRBV12-4|TRBJ2-3
CASSTQEVGTDTEYF
>TRBV18|TRBJ2-2
CASSPSTVTGELFF
>TRBV10-3|TRBJ1-2
CAIREGRDYGYTF
>TRBV7-9|TRBJ2-7
CASSLEPSGSYEQYF
>TRBV5-4|TRBJ2-1
CASSRSNEQFF
>TRBV20-1|TRBJ2-7
CSANGLAGGPEQYF
>TRBV5-1|TRBJ2-3
CASMGVRQRDTQYF
>TRBV5-1|TRBJ2-3
CASSLTVDTQYF
>TRBV20-1|TRBJ2-7
CSARDLLAGGSKTYEQYF
>TRBV3-1|TRBJ2-1
CASSHGTSGRPYNEQFF
>TRBV12-3/TRBV12-4|TRBJ1-1
CASSPGLVRGAFF
>TRBV5-6|TRBJ2-4
CASSFGTGGILQYF